These T cell receptor beta chains were read from a single sample in a study of T cell repertoires in cytomegalovirus infection. The antigens these receptors bind are not known. TCRdb recomputed calls from the reads with MiXCR, one row per CDR3 protein. Of some 480,000 distinct CDR3 sequences in the sample, around 35% were seen once. The sequencing here drew on cultured PBMCs, taken from culture after CMV antigen stimulation. The receptors derive from a human donor in good health (CMV status not recorded). Some clones in this sample may be carry-over from other donors' samples. Both conserved end residues are part of each CDR3. D genes are given only for firm matches. Clone size is stated in some rows and not others, as once, few, many or a class when expanded.

abundance,v_gene,j_gene,d_gene,CDR3nt,CDR3aa
NA,TRBV5-1,TRBJ2-5,TRBD2,TGCGCCAGCAGCTTCGGGACTAGCGGAGCAGAGACCCAGTACTTC,CASSFGTSGAETQYF
few,TRBV20-1,TRBJ1-5,TRBD1,TGCAGTGCTAGTTGGGCCAGGGGGTCCAATCAGCCCCAGCATTTT,CSASWARGSNQPQHF
NA,TRBV20-1,TRBJ2-3,NA,TGCAGTGCTAGATCATACACAGATACGCAGTATTTT,CSARSYTDTQYF
NA,TRBV7-9,TRBJ2-3,NA,TGTGCCAGCAGCTTAGGCTCCGGGGCCAACACAGATACGCAGTATTTT,CASSLGSGANTDTQYF
NA,TRBV4-3,TRBJ2-5,NA,TGCGCCAGCAGCCAAGATTCGGGGACCCAGTACTTC,CASSQDSGTQYF
many,TRBV7-2,TRBJ1-4,NA,TGTGCCAGCAGCTTAATGGGAACTGATGGAAAACTGTTTTTT,CASSLMGTDGKLFF
NA,TRBV7-8,TRBJ2-7,NA,TGTGCCAGCAGCCACACGCACGAGCAGTACTTC,CASSHTHEQYF
NA,TRBV7-2,TRBJ1-5,NA,TGTGCCAGCAGCTTAAGGGGAACAGGTTCGGGCGGAGCCCAGCATTTT,CASSLRGTGSGGAQHF
NA,TRBV2,TRBJ2-3,NA,TGTGCCAGCAGTGGAATCGGCACAGATACGCAGTATTTT,CASSGIGTDTQYF
NA,TRBV19,TRBJ2-2,NA,TGTGCCAGTAGTATACCAGCCTCGAACACCGGGGAGCTGTTTTTT,CASSIPASNTGELFF
NA,TRBV18,TRBJ1-1,NA,TGTGCCAGCTCACCACTTGACCCTGGAGTAGCTTTCTTT,CASSPLDPGVAFF
NA,TRBV7-2,TRBJ2-1,NA,TGTGCCAGCAGCCCTTTTGGGGGTAGCTCCTACAATGAGCAGTTCTTC,CASSPFGGSSYNEQFF
few,TRBV4-3,TRBJ1-1,NA,TGCGCCAGCAGAGGGAACACTGAAGCTTTCTTT,CASRGNTEAFF
NA,TRBV12-5,TRBJ2-3,NA,TGTGCTAGTGGTTTGGTACTCAGCACAGATACGCAGTATTTT,CASGLVLSTDTQYF
NA,TRBV28,TRBJ2-1,TRBD1,TGTGCCAGCAGTTTCTTTGGGACAGGGTACCCCAATGAGCAGTTCTTC,CASSFFGTGYPNEQFF
NA,TRBV28,TRBJ1-2,NA,TGTGCCAGCATCCCCGGAGGGAGCACTAACTATGGCTACACCTTC,CASIPGGSTNYGYTF
few,TRBV20-1,TRBJ2-1,NA,TGCAGTGCTTCAGCCGGCACTTACAATGAGCAGTTCTTC,CSASAGTYNEQFF
NA,TRBV4-3,TRBJ1-2,NA,TGCGCCAGCAGCCCCGAAGGTCCTCCTTTTAACTATGGCTACACCTTC,CASSPEGPPFNYGYTF
NA,TRBV5-4,TRBJ2-1,TRBD2,TGTGCCAGCAGCACCGGTCCTAGCGGGAGGAACTCCTACAATGAGCAGTTCTTC,CASSTGPSGRNSYNEQFF
few,TRBV7-2,TRBJ2-7,TRBD2,TGTGCCAGCAGCGCACAAGGGACTAGCGGGTACTACGAGCAGTACTTC,CASSAQGTSGYYEQYF
NA,TRBV12-3/TRBV12-4,TRBJ2-5,TRBD2,TGTGCCAGCAGCCGGGGACTAGTACAGACCCAGTACTTC,CASSRGLVQTQYF
NA,TRBV4-3,TRBJ1-4,NA,TGCGCCAGCAGTCGTTCAAGGCGGGCGGGGAATGAAAAACTGTTTTTT,CASSRSRRAGNEKLFF
NA,TRBV11-1,TRBJ2-3,TRBD2,TGTGCCAGCAGCCCGGGGGGTCTCCCCGCAGATACGCAGTATTTT,CASSPGGLPADTQYF
NA,TRBV2,TRBJ1-2,NA,TGTGCCAGCAGCGCGGAGGGGGGGCTAGGAAGCTACACCTTC,CASSAEGGLGSYTF
NA,TRBV6-6,TRBJ2-1,NA,TGTGCCAGCAGTTTGTCTAGGGCCTCCTACAATGAGCAGTTCTTC,CASSLSRASYNEQFF
few,TRBV6-2/TRBV6-3,TRBJ2-1,NA,TGTGCCAGCAGTTTGGGGAGAACCTACAATGAGCAGTTCTTC,CASSLGRTYNEQFF
few,TRBV19,TRBJ2-2,NA,TGTGCCAGTAATACTGGAGAACAAACCGGGGAGCTGTTTTTT,CASNTGEQTGELFF
few,TRBV6-6,TRBJ1-5,NA,TGTGCCAGCAGTTACTCGCCACAGCCGAATCAGCCCCAGCATTTT,CASSYSPQPNQPQHF
few,TRBV7-9,TRBJ1-4,NA,TGTGCCAGCAGCTTACAGGGGGAAAAACTGTTTTTT,CASSLQGEKLFF
few,TRBV11-2,TRBJ1-2,TRBD1,TGTGCCAGCAGCCGCCTCCAGGGGGCAGACTATGGCTACACCTTC,CASSRLQGADYGYTF
many,TRBV7-2,TRBJ1-4,NA,TGTGCCAGCAGCTTACAGAGAGCAACTAATGAAAAACTGTTTTTT,CASSLQRATNEKLFF
many,TRBV7-2,TRBJ2-5,NA,TGTGCCAGCAGTCCCGGGACCTTTAAAGAGACCCAGTACTTC,CASSPGTFKETQYF